There are a few counts of the clone carrying this TCR beta chain. V gave up 7 bases and J gave up 5 bases; unmatched junction bases: 11. This CDR3 spans 15 amino acids. Germline V lookup: CDR1 SQVTM, CDR2 ANQGSEA. This specimen belongs to a study of CD8+ T cells in alopecia areata. Isolated RNA was reverse transcribed into cDNA used as the sequencing template. Method: immunoSEQ multiplex PCR; TCRdb's copy keeps in-frame clones and lacks some. The profile covers 100,000 to 150,000 clones, with around 49% appearing a single time and around a sixth taken by the ten largest. The J gene is TRBJ2-2, the V gene TRBV29-1; 9 bases align to TRBD1. This TCR derives from a human donor with alopecia areata. Sequencing used CD8+ T cells sorted from blood, obtained at week 0. The CDR3 DNA sequence: TGCAGCGCATACCCGGGACAGGGCGAAACCGGGGAGCTGTTTTTT. It translates to CSAYPGQGETGELFF.